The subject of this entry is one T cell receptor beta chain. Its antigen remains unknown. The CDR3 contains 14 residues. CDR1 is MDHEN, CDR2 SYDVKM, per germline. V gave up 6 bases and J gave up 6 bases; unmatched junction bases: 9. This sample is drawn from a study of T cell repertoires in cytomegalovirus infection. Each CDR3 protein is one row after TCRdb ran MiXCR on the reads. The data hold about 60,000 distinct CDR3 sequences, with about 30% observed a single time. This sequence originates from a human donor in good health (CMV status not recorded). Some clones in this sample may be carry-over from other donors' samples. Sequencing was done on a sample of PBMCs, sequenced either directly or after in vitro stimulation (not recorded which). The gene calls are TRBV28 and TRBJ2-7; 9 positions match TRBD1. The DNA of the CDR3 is TGTGCCAGCAGGCTGACAGGGGGACATCCCGAGCAGTACTTC. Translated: CASRLTGGHPEQYF.